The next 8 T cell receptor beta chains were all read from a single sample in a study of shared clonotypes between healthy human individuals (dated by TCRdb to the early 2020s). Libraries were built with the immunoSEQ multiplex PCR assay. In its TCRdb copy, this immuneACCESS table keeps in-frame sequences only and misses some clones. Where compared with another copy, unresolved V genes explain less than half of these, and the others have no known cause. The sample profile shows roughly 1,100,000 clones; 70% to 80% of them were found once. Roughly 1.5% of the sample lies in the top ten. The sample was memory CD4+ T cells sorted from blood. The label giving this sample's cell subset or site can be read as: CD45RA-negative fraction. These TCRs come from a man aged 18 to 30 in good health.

CDR3 amino acids: CASSPGLLSTDTQYF. The CDR3 coding sequence is TGTGCCAGCAGCCCGGGACTACTCAGCACAGATACGCAGTATTTT. V and J are TRBV6-6 and TRBJ2-3; TRBD2 agrees at 7 bases. This CDR3 is 15 amino acids long. Germline CDR1 and CDR2: MNHNY and SVGAGI (reference sequence). The J segment lost 0 bases and the V segment lost 6 bases, leaving 6 bases of the junction unmatched.

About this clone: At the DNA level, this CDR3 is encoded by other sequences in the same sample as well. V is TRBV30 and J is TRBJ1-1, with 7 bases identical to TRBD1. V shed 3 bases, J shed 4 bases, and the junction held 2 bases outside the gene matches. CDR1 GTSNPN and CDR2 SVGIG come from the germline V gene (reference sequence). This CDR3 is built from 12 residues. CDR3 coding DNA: TGTGCCTGGAGCTCAGGGGGCACTGAAGCTTTCTTT. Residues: CAWSSGGTEAFF.

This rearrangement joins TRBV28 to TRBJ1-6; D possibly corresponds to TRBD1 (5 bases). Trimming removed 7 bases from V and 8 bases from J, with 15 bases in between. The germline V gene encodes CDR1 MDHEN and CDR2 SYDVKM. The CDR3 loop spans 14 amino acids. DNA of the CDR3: TGTGCCAGCACCCTGGGACGGAAAGATTCACCCCTCCACTTT. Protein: CASTLGRKDSPLHF.

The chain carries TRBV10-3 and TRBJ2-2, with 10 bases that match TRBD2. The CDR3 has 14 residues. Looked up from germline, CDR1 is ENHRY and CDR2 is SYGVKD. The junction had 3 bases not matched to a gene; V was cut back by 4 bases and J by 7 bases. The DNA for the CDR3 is TGTGCCATCAGTGGACTAGCGGGTGGCGGGGAGCTGTTTTTT. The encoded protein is CAISGLAGGGELFF.

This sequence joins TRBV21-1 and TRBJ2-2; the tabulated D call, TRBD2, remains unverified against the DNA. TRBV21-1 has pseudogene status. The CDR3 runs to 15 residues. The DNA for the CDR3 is TGTGCCAGCAGCAAACGACTAGCGAGGACCGGGGAGCTGTTTTTT. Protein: CASSKRLARTGELFF.

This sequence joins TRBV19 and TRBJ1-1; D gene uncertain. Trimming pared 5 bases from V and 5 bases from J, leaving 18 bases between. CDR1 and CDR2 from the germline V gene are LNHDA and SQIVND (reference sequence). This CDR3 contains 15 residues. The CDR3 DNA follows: TGTGCCAGTAGTGCTTCCGTGTGGAGGGTAACTGAAGCTTTCTTT. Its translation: CASSASVWRVTEAFF.

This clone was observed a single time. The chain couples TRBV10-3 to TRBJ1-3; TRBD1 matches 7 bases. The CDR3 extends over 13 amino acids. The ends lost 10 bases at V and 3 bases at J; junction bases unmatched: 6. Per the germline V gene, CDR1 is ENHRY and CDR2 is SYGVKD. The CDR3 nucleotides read TGTGCCACGACAGGGATGGATGGAAACACCATATATTTT. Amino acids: CATTGMDGNTIYF.

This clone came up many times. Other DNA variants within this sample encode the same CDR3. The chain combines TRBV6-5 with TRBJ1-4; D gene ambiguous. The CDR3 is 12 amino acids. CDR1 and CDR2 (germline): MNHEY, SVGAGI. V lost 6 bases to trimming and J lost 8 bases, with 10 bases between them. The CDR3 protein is CASRSPNEKLFF. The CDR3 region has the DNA TGTGCCAGCAGGTCGCCGAACGAAAAACTGTTTTTT.